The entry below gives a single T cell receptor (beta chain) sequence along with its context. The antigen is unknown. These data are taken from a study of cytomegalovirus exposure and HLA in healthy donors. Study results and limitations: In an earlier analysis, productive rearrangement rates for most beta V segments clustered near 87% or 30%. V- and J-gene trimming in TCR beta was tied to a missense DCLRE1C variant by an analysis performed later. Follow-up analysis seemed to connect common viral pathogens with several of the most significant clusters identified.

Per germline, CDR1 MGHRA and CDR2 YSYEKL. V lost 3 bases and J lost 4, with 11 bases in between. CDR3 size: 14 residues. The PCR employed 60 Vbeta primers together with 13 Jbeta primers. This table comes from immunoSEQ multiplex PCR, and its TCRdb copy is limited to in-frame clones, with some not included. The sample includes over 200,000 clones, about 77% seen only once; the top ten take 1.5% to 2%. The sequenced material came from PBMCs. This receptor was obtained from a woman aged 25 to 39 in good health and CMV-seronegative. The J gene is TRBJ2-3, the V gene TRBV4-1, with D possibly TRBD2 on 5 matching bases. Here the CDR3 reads CASSHERGSDTQYF. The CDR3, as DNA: TGCGCCAGCAGCCACGAGAGAGGGTCAGATACGCAGTATTTT.